This is a list of T cell receptor beta chains from one sample in a study of identical twins. Via MiXCR, TCRdb re-called the 5' RACE reads, giving one row per CDR3 protein. The sample has over 600,000 distinct CDR3 sequences, around 21% seen once. The sample was also linked to a second study, of T cells expressing NK-cell markers.

Sequencing was done on a sample of PBMCs. The receptors come from a woman younger than 30 in good health. Each CDR3 is given with its conserved first and last residue. A D gene is named only where the DNA matches it firmly. The size field is filled for only some rows; it gives once, few, many or a size class.

>TRBD2|TRBJ2-7|TRBV9|few
TGTGCCAGCAGCGTTGGGACTAGCGGGAGAGACGAGCAGTACTTC
CASSVGTSGRDEQYF
>TRBD1|TRBJ2-2|TRBV5-6|many
TGTGCCAGCCAACCGGGACAGGAGAACACCGGGGAGCTGTTTTTT
CASQPGQENTGELFF
>NA|TRBJ1-2|TRBV5-1|NA
TGCGCCAGCAGCTTGGCCCCAGGATCAAGGGGCTACACCTTC
CASSLAPGSRGYTF
>TRBD2|TRBJ2-7|TRBV20-1|NA
TGCAGTGCTGCACTAGCGGGAGGGTACGAGCAGTACTTC
CSAALAGGYEQYF
>TRBD1|TRBJ2-5|TRBV5-1|few
TGCGCCAGCCGCCCCGGGGACAGCCAAGAGACCCAGTACTTC
CASRPGDSQETQYF
>TRBD2|TRBJ2-7|TRBV5-1|few
TGCGCCAGCGCCTACGGCCCTACTAGCGGCTACGAGCAGTACTTC
CASAYGPTSGYEQYF
>TRBD2|TRBJ2-1|TRBV7-2|NA
TGTGCCAGCAGCTTAATTACTAGCGGGAGACGGAATGAGCAGTTCTTC
CASSLITSGRRNEQFF
>TRBD2|TRBJ2-1|TRBV10-3|few
TGTGCCACCAAGGGGCGGGAGGCCGGCAATGAGCAGTTCTTC
CATKGREAGNEQFF
>TRBD2|TRBJ2-1|TRBV12-3/TRBV12-4|NA
TGTGCCAGCAGTTTAACTCTGGGACTAGGGACTGAGCAGTTCTTC
CASSLTLGLGTEQFF
>NA|TRBJ1-4|TRBV6-5|NA
TGTGCCAGCAGTTCATCGATGAATGAAAAACTGTTTTTT
CASSSSMNEKLFF
>TRBD2|TRBJ2-3|TRBV18|NA
TGTGCCAGCTCCCGGCCGGGACTAGCGGGCACAGATACGCAGTATTTT
CASSRPGLAGTDTQYF
>NA|TRBJ2-6|TRBV12-3/TRBV12-4|NA
TGTGCCAGCAGTTTCGAGACCCTCTCTGGGGCCAACGTCCTGACTTTC
CASSFETLSGANVLTF